The T cell receptor (beta chain) described here comes from a study of CDR3 diversity in severe acne. Using its own MiXCR run on the PCR reads, TCRdb lists one record per CDR3 protein. Of about 76,000 distinct CDR3 sequences in the sample, 45% to 60% were seen once. This clonotype was seen only once. The CDR3 is made up of 15 amino acids. Trimming took 4 bases from V and 0 from J, leaving 11 bases between them. CDR1 and CDR2 (germline): SGHRS, YFSETQ. The chain employs TRBV5-1 and TRBJ1-3; no clear D gene. This sequence originates from a male donor in good health, without acne. The specimen was blood. CDR3 amino acids: CASSEQEVSGNTIYF. CDR3 coding DNA: TGCGCCAGCAGCGAGCAGGAGGTCTCTGGAAACACCATATATTTT.